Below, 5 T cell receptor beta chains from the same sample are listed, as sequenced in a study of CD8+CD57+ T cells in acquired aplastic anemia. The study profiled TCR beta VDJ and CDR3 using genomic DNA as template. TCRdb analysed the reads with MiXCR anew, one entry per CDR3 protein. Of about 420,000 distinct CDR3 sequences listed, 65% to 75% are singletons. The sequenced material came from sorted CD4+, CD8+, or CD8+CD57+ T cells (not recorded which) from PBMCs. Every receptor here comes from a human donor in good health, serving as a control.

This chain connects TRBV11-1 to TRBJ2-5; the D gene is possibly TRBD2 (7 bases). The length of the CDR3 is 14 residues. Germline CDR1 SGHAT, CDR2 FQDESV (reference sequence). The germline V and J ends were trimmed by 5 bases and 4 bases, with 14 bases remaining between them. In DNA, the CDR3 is TGTGCCAGCAGCCAGGGAGGGGGGGCAGAGACCCAGTACTTC. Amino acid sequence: CASSQGGGAETQYF.

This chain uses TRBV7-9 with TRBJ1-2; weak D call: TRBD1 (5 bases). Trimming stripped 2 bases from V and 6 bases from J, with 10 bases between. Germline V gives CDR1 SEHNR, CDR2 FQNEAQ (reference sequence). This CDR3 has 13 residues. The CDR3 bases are TGTGCCAGCAGCTTACTTTTCAGGGATGGCTACACCTTC. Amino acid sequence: CASSLLFRDGYTF.

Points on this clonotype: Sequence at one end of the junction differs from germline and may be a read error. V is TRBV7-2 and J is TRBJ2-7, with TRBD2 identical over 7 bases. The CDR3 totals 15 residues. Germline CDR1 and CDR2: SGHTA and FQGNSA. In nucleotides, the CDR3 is TGTGCCAGCAGCTTGGAGGGAGGGGATCCGCCCCAGCATTACTTC. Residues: CASSLEGGDPPQHYF.

DNA of the CDR3: TGTGCTAGTGGTTTTACTAGCGGCATATCCTACGAGCAGTACTTC. This encodes CASGFTSGISYEQYF. This sequence joins TRBV12-5 and TRBJ2-7; the match to TRBD2 covers 8 bases. The CDR3 has 15 amino acids. V shed 3 bases, J shed 1 base, and the junction held 5 bases outside the gene matches. Germline V gene sequence: CDR1 LGHNT, CDR2 FRNRAP.

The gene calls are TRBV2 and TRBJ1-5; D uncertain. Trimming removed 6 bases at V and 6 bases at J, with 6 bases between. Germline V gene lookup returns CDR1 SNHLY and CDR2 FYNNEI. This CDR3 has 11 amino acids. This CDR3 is CASRVTQPQHF. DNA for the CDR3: TGTGCCAGCAGGGTCACTCAGCCCCAGCATTTT. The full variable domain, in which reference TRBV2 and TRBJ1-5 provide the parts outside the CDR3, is EPEVTQTPSHQVTQMGQEVILRCVPISNHLYFYWYRQILGQKVEFLVSFYNNEISEKSEIFDDQFSVERPDGSNFTLKIRSTKLEDSAMYFCASRVTQPQHFGDGTRLSIL.